A selection of T cell receptor beta chains follows, all from one sample in a study of OX40 agonist ivuxolimab in advanced cancers. Repertoires were generated with immunoSEQ multiplex PCR, while TCRdb's copy carries only in-frame clones and drops some. The repertoire holds 86,000 or so clones, with about 91% as singletons. This sample comprised CD4+ or CD8+ T cells sorted from blood, obtained in a trial of the OX40 agonist ivuxolimab. Receptor source: an adult with an advanced solid tumor such as melanoma, head and neck, liver or kidney cancer. CDR3s include the opening cysteine and the closing phenylalanine or tryptophan. Fields, in order: J gene, clone size, D gene, V gene, CDR3 DNA, CDR3 protein. D genes are given only for firm matches. The size of a clone is reported for some rows only, either as once, few or many, or as a class for expanded clones.

TRBJ2-5	NA	NA	TRBV18	TGTGCCAGCTCACCACCGGGTCCTCTACGAGAGACCCAGTACTTC	CASSPPGPLRETQYF
TRBJ1-3	NA	NA	TRBV11-2	TGTGCCAGCAGTCAACAAGGGGTCTCTGGAAACACCATATATTTT	CASSQQGVSGNTIYF
TRBJ1-5	NA	TRBD1	TRBV6-1	TGTGCCAGCAGTGTATCAGGGGGTATACGGGGGGATCAGCCCCAGCATTTT	CASSVSGGIRGDQPQHF
TRBJ2-7	once	TRBD1	TRBV5-4	TGTGCCAGCAGCTCCAGGACAGGGTCCTTTGGGGAGCAGTACTTC	CASSSRTGSFGEQYF
TRBJ2-3	NA	NA	TRBV5-4	TGTGCCAGCAGCCGGCGGGCGGAGTGGCAGGATACGCAGTATTTT	CASSRRAEWQDTQYF
TRBJ1-1	NA	NA	TRBV6-1	TGTGCCAGCAGTGAAGTGGTCGGGGGCCGGGCTGAAGCTTTCTTT	CASSEVVGGRAEAFF
TRBJ1-4	NA	TRBD1	TRBV5-4	TGTGCCAGCAATGGACAGGGTCTCGAAAAACTGTTTTTT	CASNGQGLEKLFF
TRBJ1-1	NA	NA	TRBV5-1	TGCGCCAGCAGCAGTGAGGGCGGGGGCACTGAAGCTTTCTTT	CASSSEGGGTEAFF
TRBJ2-1	once	NA	TRBV7-8	TGTGCCAGCAGCTTTCAGTTTGTGGAGCAGTTCTTC	CASSFQFVEQFF
TRBJ2-3	NA	TRBD2	TRBV4-1	TGCGCCAGCAGCCAAGAAGAAGGGATAGCGGGAGCCCCTAGCACAGATACGCAGTATTTT	CASSQEEGIAGAPSTDTQYF
TRBJ2-5	once	NA	TRBV5-5	TGTGCCAGCACTAGGACCAGGGAGGAGACCCAGTACTTC	CASTRTREETQYF
TRBJ1-1	NA	TRBD1	TRBV19	TGTGCCAGTATGTTTTGGACAGGGGCCGGAATGAACACTGAAGCTTTCTTT	CASMFWTGAGMNTEAFF
TRBJ1-2	NA	NA	TRBV7-9	TGTGCCAGCAGCTCAGGGACCTTAAACTACCCCTACACCTTC	CASSSGTLNYPYTF
TRBJ1-4	few	NA	TRBV9	TGTGCCAGCAGCGTCGGTTTGAGCGCAACTAATGAAAAACTGTTTTTT	CASSVGLSATNEKLFF
TRBJ2-2	NA	NA	TRBV27	TGTGCCAGCAGTTTAATGCCGGCTAGCGTGAACACCGGGGAGCTGTTTTTT	CASSLMPASVNTGELFF
TRBJ2-7	NA	TRBD2	TRBV11-2	TGTGCCAGCAGCAACCCCGGGACTAGCGGGGGGGCCTACGAGCAGTACTTC	CASSNPGTSGGAYEQYF
TRBJ2-7	NA	NA	TRBV27	TGTGCCAGCAGCCGACCCATGGGGGGAGAAGTCTACGAGCAGTACTTC	CASSRPMGGEVYEQYF
TRBJ2-2	NA	NA	TRBV4-2	TGTGCCAGCAGCGGACTCGGACGCCCACACAGCGGGAACACCGGGGAGCTGTTTTTT	CASSGLGRPHSGNTGELFF
TRBJ1-3	NA	NA	TRBV2	TGTGCCAGCAGTGAACGAGTCTCTGGAAACACCATATATTTT	CASSERVSGNTIYF
TRBJ2-2	once	NA	TRBV9	TGTGCCAGCAGCGTAGCTCTAGCGAACACCGGGGAGCTGTTTTTT	CASSVALANTGELFF
TRBJ2-3	NA	NA	TRBV7-2	TGTGCCAGCAGCCCTTCAGCGATTGGCGGATTTTCCGCCCGGGATACGCAGTATTTT	CASSPSAIGGFSARDTQYF
TRBJ1-2	NA	NA	TRBV30	TGTGCCTGGAGTGTGATGGGCTATGGCTACACCTTC	CAWSVMGYGYTF
TRBJ1-4	NA	TRBD1	TRBV6-5	TGTGCCAGCAGTTACCAGGGGGCCGCTGAAAAACTGTTTTTT	CASSYQGAAEKLFF
TRBJ1-3	NA	NA	TRBV5-1	TGCGCCAGCAGCACCCCTGACTCTGGAAACACCATATATTTT	CASSTPDSGNTIYF
TRBJ1-5	NA	TRBD1	TRBV29-1	TGCAGCGTTACCCTGACAGGGGGCGCCGATCAGCCCCAGCATTTT	CSVTLTGGADQPQHF
TRBJ1-5	NA	NA	TRBV28	TGTGCCAGCAGGAATCGTTTGGAGGGCAATCAGCCCCAGCATTTT	CASRNRLEGNQPQHF
TRBJ1-2	NA	TRBD1	TRBV27	TGTGCCAGCAGCTCCCACAGGGGCGGCTATGGCTACACCTTC	CASSSHRGGYGYTF